The 15 T cell receptor beta chains reported below all come from one sample, sequenced in a study of blood T cell repertoires in COVID-19. Using immunoSEQ multiplex PCR, the repertoire was profiled, and TCRdb retains in-frame clones only, with some absent. This sample carries approximately 220,000 clones, about 84% of them seen once, and the ten largest clones take approximately 7.2%. The material sequenced was peripheral blood. These receptors were collected from a woman aged 80 or over with acute or convalescent COVID-19.

The chain carries TRBV2 and TRBJ1-4; TRBD1 might be the D (5 bases). Deletions cut 1 base from V and 8 bases from J, with 17 bases between. The CDR3 sequence is 16 residues long. CDR1 and CDR2 from the germline V gene are SNHLY and FYNNEI. CDR3 protein: CASSEGILGLGEKLFF. The CDR3 DNA reads as TGTGCCAGCAGTGAAGGGATTTTGGGACTGGGGGAAAAACTGTTTTTT. Together with reference TRBV2 and TRBJ1-4, the CDR3 gives the full variable domain: EPEVTQTPSHQVTQMGQEVILRCVPISNHLYFYWYRQILGQKVEFLVSFYNNEISEKSEIFDDQFSVERPDGSNFTLKIRSTKLEDSAMYFCASSEGILGLGEKLFFGSGTQLSVL.

J is TRBJ1-2 and V is TRBV6-6; a possible D gene is TRBD1 (5 bases). V was pared by 2 bases and J by 4 bases, with 11 bases between. The CDR3 is made up of 14 amino acids. Germline lookup yields CDR1 MNHNY and CDR2 SVGAGI (reference sequence). The DNA for the CDR3 is TGTGCCAGCAGTTACGGGCAGGGTGGCTATGGCTACACCTTC. Translation: CASSYGQGGYGYTF.

In this sample, this clone turned up a few times. The rearrangement uses TRBV7-8 and TRBJ2-7, with 7 bases identical to TRBD2. CDR3 length equals 14 residues. Germline V gene lookup returns CDR1 SGHVS and CDR2 FQNEAQ. V was clipped by 5 bases and J by 3 bases; unmatched bases: 7. CDR3 region: CASSPSGDIYEQYF. CDR3 bases: TGTGCCAGCAGCCCTAGCGGAGACATCTACGAGCAGTACTTC.

The table lists this clone with a few counts. The chain links TRBV11-2 to TRBJ2-3; 9 bases agree with TRBD2. The CDR3 runs to 17 residues. After removal of 5 bases from V and 2 bases from J, the junction contained 11 bases not matched to a gene. Germline CDR1 and CDR2: SGHAT and FQNNGV. CDR3 protein: CASSPRGERGDTDTQYF. CDR3 nucleotide sequence: TGTGCCAGCAGCCCCCGGGGGGAGCGGGGGGACACAGATACGCAGTATTTT.

The J gene is TRBJ2-2, the V gene TRBV5-5, with D possibly matching TRBD2 (5 bases). This CDR3 is built from 16 residues. V lost 1 base to trimming and J lost 7 bases, with 17 bases between them. Germline loops: CDR1 SGHKS, CDR2 YYEKEE (reference sequence). The CDR3 coding sequence is TGTGCCAGCAGCTTGCGAGGGAGCACTCTTGGCGGGGAGCTGTTTTTT. This translates into CASSLRGSTLGGELFF.

The chain carries TRBV6-6 and TRBJ2-7, with 9 bases fitting TRBD2. After removal of 5 bases from V and 2 bases from J, the junction contained 13 bases not matched to a gene. There are 17 residues in the CDR3. In germline, CDR1 is MNHNY, CDR2 SVGAGI (reference sequence). The CDR3 DNA reads TGTGCCAGCAGTCCTTATTGGGATGCGGGAGGGCCCTACGAGCAGTACTTC. This codes for CASSPYWDAGGPYEQYF.

This rearrangement joins TRBV4-2 to TRBJ1-1, with 10 bases identical to TRBD1. Germline values: CDR1 LGHNA, CDR2 YNFKEQ. The CDR3 is 15 amino acids. With 1 base clipped from V and 8 bases from J, the junction kept 7 bases outside the gene matches. This CDR3 is CASSQGGQGTPEAFF. The CDR3 DNA sequence: TGTGCCAGCAGCCAAGGGGGACAGGGGACCCCAGAAGCTTTCTTT.

This sequence joins TRBV9 and TRBJ1-3, with 7 bases aligning to TRBD1. Trimming at V came to 4 bases and at J to 0 bases, leaving 7 bases not matched to a gene. Germline V CDR1 and CDR2: SGDLS, YYNGEE. This CDR3 region has 16 residues. The CDR3 loop is CASSPGDRLSGNTIYF. As DNA, the CDR3 is TGTGCCAGCAGCCCGGGGGACAGACTCTCTGGAAACACCATATATTTT.

The chain couples TRBV19 to TRBJ2-5; 12 bases map to TRBD2. Germline V gene lookup returns CDR1 LNHDA and CDR2 SQIVND (reference sequence). The junction had 18 bases not matched to a gene; V was cut back by 4 bases and J by 9 bases. The CDR3 spans 18 residues. DNA for the CDR3: TGTGCCAGTAGTACACTAGCGGGAGGCGCCCTGCCGTCGTTAGCCCAGTACTTC. This encodes CASSTLAGGALPSLAQYF.

The rearrangement uses TRBV18 and TRBJ2-5; 8 bases match TRBD2. The V segment lost 3 bases and the J segment 0 bases; nucleotides outside the gene matches: 6. The germline V gene encodes CDR1 KGHSH and CDR2 LQKENI. This CDR3 comprises 16 residues. The CDR3 protein is CASSPSTSEYQETQYF. In nucleotides, the CDR3 is TGTGCCAGCTCACCCTCGACTAGCGAGTACCAAGAGACCCAGTACTTC. Looking up the rest from reference TRBV18 and TRBJ2-5 gives the full variable domain: NAGVMQNPRHLVRRRGQEARLRCSPMKGHSHVYWYRQLPEEGLKFMVYLQKENIIDESGMPKERFSAEFPKEGPSILRIQQVVRGDSAAYFCASSPSTSEYQETQYFGPGTRLLVL.

This clone was seen ten or more times. Here the CDR3 DNA reads TGTGCCAGCAGCGGACTAGCGAACACCGGGGAGCTGTTTTTT. Translated: CASSGLANTGELFF. J is TRBJ2-2 and V is TRBV9; perhaps TRBD2 as D (6 bases). CDR3 length: 14 amino acids. The V end was cut by 3 bases, the J end by 0 bases, with 6 bases between. The germline V gene encodes CDR1 SGDLS and CDR2 YYNGEE.

The V call is TRBV5-6, the J call TRBJ1-2; 9 positions agree with TRBD1. This CDR3 spans 15 amino acids. Germline V gene sequence: CDR1 SGHDT, CDR2 YYEEEE. The V gene end was trimmed by 4 bases and the J gene end by 4 bases; junction bases not matched to a gene: 8. In DNA, the CDR3 is TGTGCCAGCAGCCCCCCGGGACAGGGTTTCTATGGCTACACCTTC. Its translation is CASSPPGQGFYGYTF.

This clone showed up just a few times. The rearrangement uses TRBV5-1 and TRBJ1-6; 7 nucleotides line up with TRBD1. The V and J ends lost 4 bases and 3 bases, in that order; junction bases with no gene match: 4. Germline V gives CDR1 SGHRS, CDR2 YFSETQ. This CDR3 has 15 residues. CDR3 amino acids: CASSHRDSYNSPLHF. CDR3 DNA sequence: TGCGCCAGCAGCCACCGGGACAGCTATAATTCACCCCTCCACTTT.

The chain uses TRBV30 and TRBJ1-2, with D uncertain. The CDR3 spans 14 residues. Trimming shortened V by 2 bases and J by 2 bases, and 12 bases separated the two germline ends. Per the germline V gene, CDR1 is GTSNPN and CDR2 is SVGIG (reference sequence). The DNA for the CDR3 is TGTGCCTGGAGTTTCTCTAGTGGGAACTATGGCTACACCTTC. It specifies CAWSFSSGNYGYTF.

The V and J genes are TRBV7-2 and TRBJ1-4; a weak D match, TRBD1 (6 bases). The CDR3 totals 14 residues. V shed 6 bases and J shed 7 bases, with 15 bases lying between them. CDR1 SGHTA and CDR2 FQGNSA come from the germline V gene. In DNA form, the CDR3 reads TGTGCCAGCAGACAGGGACGCCTGAGTGAAAAACTGTTTTTT. Translated, it gives CASRQGRLSEKLFF.